These T cell receptor beta chains were read from a single sample in a study of post-analysis software for immune sequencing data. TCRdb reprocessed the PCR reads with MiXCR, giving one entry per CDR3 protein. This repertoire shows fewer than 850,000 distinct CDR3 sequences, just under 30% found once; its top ten account for roughly 0.53%. The sample consisted of blood. The receptors were sampled from a girl aged 5-17 years with multiple sclerosis. The CDR3 runs from the conserved cysteine through the conserved F or W. Fields, in order: V gene, clone size, D gene, J gene, CDR3 DNA, CDR3 protein. D genes are given only for firm matches. Clone size, where shown, is once, few, many, or a class for clones that have expanded.

>TRBV20-1|few|.|TRBJ2-3
TGCAGTGCTAGACCCCGGGACAGGCGACTAGCAGGCATCACAGATACGCAGTATTTT
CSARPRDRRLAGITDTQYF
>TRBV6-1|.|TRBD1|TRBJ1-1
TGTGCCAGCAGTGAAGCCCTCTCAGGGGGGGCTTTCTTT
CASSEALSGGAFF
>TRBV28|.|.|TRBJ1-3
TGTGCCAGCAGTTCCGCGGGGTCTGGAAACACCATATATTTT
CASSSAGSGNTIYF
>TRBV5-1|many|.|TRBJ2-6
TGTGCCAGCAGCCTCGACGGTTCTGGGGCCAACGTCCTGACTTTC
CASSLDGSGANVLTF
>TRBV3-1|few|.|TRBJ2-5
TGTGCCAGCAGAATCGAACCCCAAGAGACCCAGTACTTC
CASRIEPQETQYF
>TRBV7-2|few|TRBD2|TRBJ2-7
TGTGCCAGCACCCCAAGACTAGCGTCGGGCGAGCAGTACTTC
CASTPRLASGEQYF
>TRBV3-1|.|.|TRBJ1-6
TGTGCCAGCAGCGCCACACAGGGTACTAATTCACCCCTCCACTTT
CASSATQGTNSPLHF
>TRBV15|.|TRBD2|TRBJ2-7
TGTGCCACCAGCAGAGCAGGATCTAGCGGGTACTACGAGCAGTACTTC
CATSRAGSSGYYEQYF
>TRBV28|few|.|TRBJ1-5
TGTGCCAGCAGTTTGGTAGGGTACAATCAGCCCCAGCATTTT
CASSLVGYNQPQHF
>TRBV3-1|few|.|TRBJ2-7
TGTGCCAGCAGCCAAGAGGGGATGGTAGGCGAGCAGTACTTC
CASSQEGMVGEQYF
>TRBV27|.|.|TRBJ2-5
TGTGCCAGCAGTTTTGGGATACTAGCAGGAGGGACCCAGTACTTC
CASSFGILAGGTQYF
>TRBV19|.|TRBD2|TRBJ2-3
TGTGCCAGTAGTAAAATCATCGGGGGGGCAGATACGCAGTATTTT
CASSKIIGGADTQYF
>TRBV3-1|.|.|TRBJ1-5
TGTGCCAGCAGCCAAGGACCAAATAGCAATCAGCCCCAGCATTTT
CASSQGPNSNQPQHF
>TRBV10-1|.|.|TRBJ1-4
TGCGCCAGCAGTGCTGGACGGATTGCAACTAATGAAAAACTGTTTTTT
CASSAGRIATNEKLFF
>TRBV9|few|.|TRBJ2-1
TGTGCCAGCAGCGGCAATCAGGGGCCCTTCCTATACAATGAGCAGTTCTTC
CASSGNQGPFLYNEQFF
>TRBV28|few|TRBD1|TRBJ1-4
TGTGCCAGCAGTTTATCCGGACAGGGACCAAATGAAAAACTGTTTTTT
CASSLSGQGPNEKLFF
>TRBV5-1|many|TRBD1|TRBJ1-2
TGCGCCAGCAGCTTCCGGACAGGGGCTACTAACTATGGCTACACCTTC
CASSFRTGATNYGYTF
>TRBV13|.|.|TRBJ1-4
TGTGCCAGCAGCGGGAGAACAACTAATGAAAAACTGTTTTTT
CASSGRTTNEKLFF
>TRBV10-3|.|.|TRBJ1-1
TGTGCCATCAGCTCCAGAAGCCGGTCGAACACTGAAGCTTTCTTT
CAISSRSRSNTEAFF
>TRBV6-6|.|.|TRBJ2-5
TGTGCCGGCAGTTACCCCCAGGGACGGGAGACCCAGTACTTC
CAGSYPQGRETQYF
>TRBV14|few|.|TRBJ1-1
TGTGCCAGCAGCCCGGTCAGGGGCTGGGGCACTGAAGCTTTCTTT
CASSPVRGWGTEAFF
>TRBV6-5|.|.|TRBJ1-1
TGTGCCAGCAGTTACAATCCGGACACTGAAGCTTTCTTT
CASSYNPDTEAFF